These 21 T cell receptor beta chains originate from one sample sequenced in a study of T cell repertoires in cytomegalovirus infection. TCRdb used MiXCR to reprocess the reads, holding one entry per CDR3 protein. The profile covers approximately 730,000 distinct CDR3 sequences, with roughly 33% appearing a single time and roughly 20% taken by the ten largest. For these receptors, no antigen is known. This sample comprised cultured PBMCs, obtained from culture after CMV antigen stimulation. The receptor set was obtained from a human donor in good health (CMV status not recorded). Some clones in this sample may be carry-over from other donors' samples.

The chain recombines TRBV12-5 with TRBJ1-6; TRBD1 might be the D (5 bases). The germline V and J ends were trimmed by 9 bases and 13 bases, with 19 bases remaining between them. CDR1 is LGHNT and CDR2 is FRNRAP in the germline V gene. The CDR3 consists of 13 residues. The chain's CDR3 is CARGLSLSSPLHF. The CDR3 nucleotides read TGTGCTAGGGGGCTCTCCCTGTCCTCGCCCCTCCACTTT.

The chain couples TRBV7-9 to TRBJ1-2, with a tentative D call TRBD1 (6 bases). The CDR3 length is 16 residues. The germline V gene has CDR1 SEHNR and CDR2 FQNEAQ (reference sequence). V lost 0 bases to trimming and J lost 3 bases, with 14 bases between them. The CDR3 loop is CASSLAGALLDYGYTF. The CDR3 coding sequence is TGTGCCAGCAGCTTAGCGGGGGCCCTACTGGACTATGGCTACACCTTC.

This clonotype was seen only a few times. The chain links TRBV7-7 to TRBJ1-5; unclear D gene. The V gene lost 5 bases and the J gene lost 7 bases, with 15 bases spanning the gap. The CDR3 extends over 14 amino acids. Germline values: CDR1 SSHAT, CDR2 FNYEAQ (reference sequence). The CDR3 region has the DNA TGTGCCAGCAGCCCCGGGTCCCAAGGGCAGCCCCAGCATTTT. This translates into CASSPGSQGQPQHF.

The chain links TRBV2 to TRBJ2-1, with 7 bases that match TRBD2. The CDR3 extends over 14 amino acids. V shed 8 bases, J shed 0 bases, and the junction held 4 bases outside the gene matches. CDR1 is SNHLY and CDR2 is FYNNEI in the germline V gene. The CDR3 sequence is CASAGVHSYNEQFF. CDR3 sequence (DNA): TGTGCCAGCGCGGGGGTCCACTCCTACAATGAGCAGTTCTTC.

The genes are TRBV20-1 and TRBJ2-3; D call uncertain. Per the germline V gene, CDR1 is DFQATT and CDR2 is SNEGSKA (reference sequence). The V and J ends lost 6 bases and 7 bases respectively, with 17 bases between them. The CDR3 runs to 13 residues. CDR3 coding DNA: TGCAGTGCCAGGACCGCCCTCAAACATACGCAGTATTTT. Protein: CSARTALKHTQYF.

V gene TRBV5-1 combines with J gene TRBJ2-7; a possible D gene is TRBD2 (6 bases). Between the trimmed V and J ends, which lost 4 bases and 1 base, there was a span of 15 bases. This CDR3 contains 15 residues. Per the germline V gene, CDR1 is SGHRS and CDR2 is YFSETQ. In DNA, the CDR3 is TGCGCCAGCAGCCTGGGGGGAAGTAATTCCTACGAGCAGTACTTC. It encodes CASSLGGSNSYEQYF.

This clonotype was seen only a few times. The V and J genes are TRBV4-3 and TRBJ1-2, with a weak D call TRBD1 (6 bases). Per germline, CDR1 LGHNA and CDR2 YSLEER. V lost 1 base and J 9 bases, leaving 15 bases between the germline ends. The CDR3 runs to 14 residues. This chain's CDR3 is CASSQGGGGVSYTF. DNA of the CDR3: TGCGCCAGCAGCCAAGGAGGGGGAGGGGTCAGCTACACCTTC.

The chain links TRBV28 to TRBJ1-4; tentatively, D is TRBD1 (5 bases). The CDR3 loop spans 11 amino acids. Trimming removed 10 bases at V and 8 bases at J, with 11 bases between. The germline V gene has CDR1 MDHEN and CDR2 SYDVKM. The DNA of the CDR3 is TGTGCCACCGGGGGGAGAGAAAAACTGTTTTTT. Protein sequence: CATGGREKLFF.

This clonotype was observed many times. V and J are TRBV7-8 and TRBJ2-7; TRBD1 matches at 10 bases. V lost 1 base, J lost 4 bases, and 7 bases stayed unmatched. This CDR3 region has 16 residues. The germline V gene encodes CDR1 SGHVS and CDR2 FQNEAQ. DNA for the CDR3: TGTGCCAGCAGCTTAGAGGGACAGGGGCAATCATACGAGCAGTACTTC. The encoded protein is CASSLEGQGQSYEQYF.

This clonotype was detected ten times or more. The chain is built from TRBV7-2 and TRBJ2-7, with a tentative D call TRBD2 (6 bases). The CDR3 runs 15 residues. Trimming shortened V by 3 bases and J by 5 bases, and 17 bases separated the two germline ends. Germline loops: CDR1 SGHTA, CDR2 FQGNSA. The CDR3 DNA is TGTGCCAGCAGCTTTTCGTCGGGAGATCCCAACGAGCAGTACTTC. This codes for CASSFSSGDPNEQYF.

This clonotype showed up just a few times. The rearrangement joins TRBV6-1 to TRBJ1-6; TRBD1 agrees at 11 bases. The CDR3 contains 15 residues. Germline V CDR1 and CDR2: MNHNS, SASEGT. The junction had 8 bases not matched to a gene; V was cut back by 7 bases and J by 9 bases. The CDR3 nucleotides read TGTGCCAGCATCACTTCCGGGACAGGGGGTTCACCCCTCCACTTT. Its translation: CASITSGTGGSPLHF.

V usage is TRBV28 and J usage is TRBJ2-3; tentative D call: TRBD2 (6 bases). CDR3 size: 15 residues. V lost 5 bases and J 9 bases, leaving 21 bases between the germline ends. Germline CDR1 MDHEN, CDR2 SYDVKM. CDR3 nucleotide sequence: TGTGCCAGCAGTCGACAGATCGGGGGTGCGACGACGCAGTATTTT. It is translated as CASSRQIGGATTQYF.

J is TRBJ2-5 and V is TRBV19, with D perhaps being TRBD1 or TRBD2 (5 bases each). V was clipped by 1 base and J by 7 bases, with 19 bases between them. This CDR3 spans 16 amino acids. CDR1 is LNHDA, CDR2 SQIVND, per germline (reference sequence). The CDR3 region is CASSIVGTRGAGTQYF. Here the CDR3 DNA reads TGTGCCAGTAGTATAGTAGGAACTAGGGGCGCGGGGACCCAGTACTTC.

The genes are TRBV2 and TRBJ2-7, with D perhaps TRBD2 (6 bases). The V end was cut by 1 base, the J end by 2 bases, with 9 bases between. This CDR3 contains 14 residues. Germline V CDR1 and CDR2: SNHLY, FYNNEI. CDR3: CASSEGRGPYEQYF. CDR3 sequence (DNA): TGTGCCAGCAGTGAAGGGAGGGGTCCCTACGAGCAGTACTTC. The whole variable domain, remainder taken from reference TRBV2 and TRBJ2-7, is EPEVTQTPSHQVTQMGQEVILRCVPISNHLYFYWYRQILGQKVEFLVSFYNNEISEKSEIFDDQFSVERPDGSNFTLKIRSTKLEDSAMYFCASSEGRGPYEQYFGPGTRLTVT.

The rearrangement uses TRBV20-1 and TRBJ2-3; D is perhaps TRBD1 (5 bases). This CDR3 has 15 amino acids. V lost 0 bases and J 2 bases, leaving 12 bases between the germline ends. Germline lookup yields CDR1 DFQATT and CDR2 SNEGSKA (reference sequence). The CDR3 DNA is TGCAGTGCTAGAGAACCAGGGATTATCACAGATACGCAGTATTTT. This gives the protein CSAREPGIITDTQYF.

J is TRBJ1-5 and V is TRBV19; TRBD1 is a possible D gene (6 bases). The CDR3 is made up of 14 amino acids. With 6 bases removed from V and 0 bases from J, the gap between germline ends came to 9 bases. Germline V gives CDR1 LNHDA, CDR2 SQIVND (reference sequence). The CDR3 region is CASRKGDSNQPQHF. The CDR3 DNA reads TGTGCCAGTAGAAAGGGGGATAGCAATCAGCCCCAGCATTTT.

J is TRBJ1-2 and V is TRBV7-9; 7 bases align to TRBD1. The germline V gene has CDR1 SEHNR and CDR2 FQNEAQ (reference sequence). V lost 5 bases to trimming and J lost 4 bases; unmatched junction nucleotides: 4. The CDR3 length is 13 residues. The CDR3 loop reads CASSGTDSYGYTF. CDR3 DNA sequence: TGTGCCAGCAGCGGGACAGACTCCTATGGCTACACCTTC.

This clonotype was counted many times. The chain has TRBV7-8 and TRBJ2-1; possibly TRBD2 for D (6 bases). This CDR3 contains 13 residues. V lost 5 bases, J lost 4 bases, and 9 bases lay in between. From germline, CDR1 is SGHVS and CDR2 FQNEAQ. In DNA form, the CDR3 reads TGTGCCAGCAGCACGACTAGGTACAATGAGCAGTTCTTC. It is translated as CASSTTRYNEQFF.

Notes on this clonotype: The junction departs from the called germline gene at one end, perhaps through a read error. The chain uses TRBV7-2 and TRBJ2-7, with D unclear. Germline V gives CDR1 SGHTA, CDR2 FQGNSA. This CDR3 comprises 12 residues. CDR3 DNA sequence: TGTGCCAGCAGCTTAGAGGTGCCGACCCCCCTTTTC. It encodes CASSLEVPTPLF.

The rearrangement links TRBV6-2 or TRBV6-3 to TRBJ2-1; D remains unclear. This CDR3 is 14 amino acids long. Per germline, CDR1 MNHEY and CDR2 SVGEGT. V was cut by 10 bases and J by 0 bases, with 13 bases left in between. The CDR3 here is CATLRRSSYNEQFF. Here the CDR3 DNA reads TGTGCCACGCTACGGCGGAGCTCCTACAATGAGCAGTTCTTC.

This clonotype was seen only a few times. Here the CDR3 reads CASSKDRGYSPLHF. The CDR3 DNA follows: TGTGCCAGCAGCAAAGACAGGGGGTATTCACCCCTCCACTTT. This sequence joins TRBV7-2 and TRBJ1-6; 9 bases align to TRBD1. From germline, CDR1 is SGHTA and CDR2 FQGNSA. The CDR3 spans 14 residues. V was clipped by 5 bases and J by 8 bases; unmatched bases: 4.